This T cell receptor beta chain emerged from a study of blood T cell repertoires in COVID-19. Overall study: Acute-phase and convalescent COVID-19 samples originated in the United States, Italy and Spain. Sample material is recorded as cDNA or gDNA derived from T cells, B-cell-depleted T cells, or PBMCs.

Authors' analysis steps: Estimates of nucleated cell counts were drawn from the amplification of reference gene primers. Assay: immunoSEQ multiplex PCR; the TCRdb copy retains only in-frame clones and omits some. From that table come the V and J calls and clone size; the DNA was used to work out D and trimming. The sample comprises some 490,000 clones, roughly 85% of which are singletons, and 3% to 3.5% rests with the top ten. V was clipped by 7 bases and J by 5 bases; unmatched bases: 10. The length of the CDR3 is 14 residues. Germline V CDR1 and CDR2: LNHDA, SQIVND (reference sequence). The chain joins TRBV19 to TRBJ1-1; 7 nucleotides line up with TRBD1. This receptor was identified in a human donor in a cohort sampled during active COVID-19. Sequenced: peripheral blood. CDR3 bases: TGTGCCAGTACCATACAGGGGAGTCGTACTGAAGCTTTCTTT. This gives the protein CASTIQGSRTEAFF.